Reported below is one T cell receptor (beta chain). This entry is derived from a study of shared clonotypes between healthy human individuals. Donors were healthy HIV-negative adults without recently reported acute infections or vaccinations. CD4+ cells were split into CD45RA+ naive and CD45RA-negative memory subsets. Per the germline V gene, CDR1 is MNHEY and CDR2 is SMNVEV (reference sequence). The CDR3 has 17 amino acids. Unmatched junction bases numbered 8, after V lost 3 bases and J lost 0 bases. Replicate PCRs run on sorted subsets employed 200 ng DNA, roughly 30,000 T cell genomes. Method: immunoSEQ multiplex PCR; TCRdb's copy keeps in-frame clones and lacks some. Of 2 million to 2.5 million clones in the sample, around 93% are singletons; the top ten hold about 0.41%.

V gene TRBV27 combines with J gene TRBJ2-1; 7 positions agree with TRBD2. This clonotype was sampled from a man younger than 30 in good health. Some clones in this sample may be carry-over from other donors' samples. What was sequenced was naive CD4+ T cells from PBMCs. Noted subset: CD45RA+ positively selected. The CDR3 coding sequence is TGTGCCAGCAGTTTCCTACTAGCGTCGAGCTCCTACAATGAGCAGTTCTTC. This encodes CASSFLLASSSYNEQFF.